This entry lists 20 T cell receptor beta chains sequenced from one sample in a study of T cell clones after liver transplantation. Data came from immunoSEQ multiplex PCR; TCRdb stores just in-frame clones and leaves some out. In the table there are over 90,000 clones, about 86% of which are singletons. Material: CD4+ T cells from blood, obtained 47 months after liver transplant. These receptors originate from a human patient who received a liver transplant. Some T cells may be the graft donor's.

With regard to this clone: Within the sample, other DNA sequences also encode this same CDR3. The chain couples TRBV6-1 to TRBJ2-3; tentatively, D is TRBD1 or TRBD2 (6 bases each). The CDR3 runs 14 residues. The ends were cut back, 4 bases at V and 6 bases at J, with 14 bases in the middle. CDR1 is MNHNS and CDR2 is SASEGT in the germline V gene. The DNA for the CDR3 is TGTGCCAGCAGTGTGGGGGGCGGGACCGATACGCAGTATTTT. The encoded protein is CASSVGGGTDTQYF.

The gene calls are TRBV5-8 and TRBJ1-6; D possibly corresponds to TRBD1 (5 bases). The CDR3 length is 16 residues. Trimming cost V 3 bases and J 0 bases, with 10 bases left between them. Germline lookup yields CDR1 SGHTS and CDR2 YDEGEE. The CDR3 spells CASSSWGGSYNSPLHF. The CDR3 region has the DNA TGTGCCAGCAGCTCATGGGGCGGCTCCTATAATTCACCCCTCCACTTT.

The V gene is TRBV7-2, the J gene TRBJ2-5; D is ambiguous. In germline, CDR1 is SGHTA, CDR2 FQGNSA. The ends were cut back, 2 bases at V and 2 bases at J, with 15 bases in the middle. The CDR3 totals 16 residues. This chain's CDR3 is CASSLISLIEQETQYF. The CDR3 DNA reads as TGTGCCAGCAGCTTAATTAGTCTCATTGAGCAAGAGACCCAGTACTTC.

This clone has more than one count but fewer than ten. V and J are TRBV28 and TRBJ2-7; no clear D gene. V lost 3 bases to trimming and J lost 2 bases, with 8 bases between them. CDR3 length: 13 amino acids. CDR1 and CDR2 from the germline V gene are MDHEN and SYDVKM. The CDR3 here is CASSFRYTYEQYF. The CDR3 nucleotides are TGTGCCAGCAGTTTTCGGTATACCTACGAGCAGTACTTC. Full variable domain (rest looked up from reference TRBV28 and TRBJ2-7): DVKVTQSSRYLVKRTGEKVFLECVQDMDHENMFWYRQDPGLGLRLIYFSYDVKMKEKGDIPEGYSVSREKKERFSLILESASTNQTSMYLCASSFRYTYEQYFGPGTRLTVT.

About this clone: This sequence may be a read error, since a much larger clone differs from it by one base. This specimen includes other DNA sequences encoding the same CDR3. This chain joins TRBV7-3 and TRBJ1-6; unclear D gene. This CDR3 is built from 16 residues. Germline-derived CDR1 and CDR2 are SGHTA and FQGTGA. The CDR3 coding sequence is TGCGCCAGCAGCTTAGCAACAGCGGGGATCGGATCACCCCTCCACTTT. It specifies CASSLATAGIGSPLHF.

This sequence joins TRBV5-4 and TRBJ2-5; 8 positions agree with TRBD1. Unmatched junction bases numbered 5, after V lost 3 bases and J lost 1 base. Looked up from germline, CDR1 is SGHNT and CDR2 is YYREEE (reference sequence). The CDR3 has 15 amino acids. CDR3 region: CASSSTGQGQETQYF. CDR3 DNA: TGTGCCAGCAGCTCGACAGGACAGGGCCAAGAGACCCAGTACTTC.

V usage is TRBV6-1 and J usage is TRBJ2-1, with D unresolved. The germline V gene has CDR1 MNHNS and CDR2 SASEGT. The CDR3 has 13 residues. The V gene lost 2 bases and the J gene lost 9 bases, with 11 bases spanning the gap. The CDR3 nucleotides read TGTGCCAGCAGTGAAACCCCGTGGGCTGAGCAGTTCTTC. Translation: CASSETPWAEQFF.

The genes are TRBV5-4 and TRBJ1-2, with unresolved D. V shed 0 bases and J shed 7 bases, with 7 bases lying between them. Germline loops: CDR1 SGHNT, CDR2 YYREEE (reference sequence). This CDR3 comprises 12 residues. The CDR3 DNA reads as TGTGCCAGCAGCTTGGGGGCTGGTGGCTACACCTTC. Translating gives CASSLGAGGYTF.

This clone has a handful of counts. The chain combines TRBV25-1 with TRBJ1-2; D might be TRBD1 (5 bases). Between the trimmed V and J ends, which lost 2 bases and 4 bases, there was a span of 5 bases. CDR1 is MGHDK and CDR2 is SYGVNS in the germline V gene. The CDR3 runs to 12 residues. The CDR3 is CASSEDSYGYTF. The CDR3 coding sequence is TGTGCCAGCAGTGAAGACAGCTATGGCTACACCTTC.

This clone has at least ten counts. Mismatch with germline at one junction end may stem from a read error. J is TRBJ1-1 and V is TRBV19, with D uncertain. Per the germline V gene, CDR1 is LNHDA and CDR2 is SQIVND (reference sequence). The CDR3 loop spans 13 amino acids. The CDR3 protein is CASNIRWNTEAFF. In nucleotides, the CDR3 is TGTGCCAGTAATATACGGTGGAACACTGAAGCTTTCTTT. The whole variable domain, filled in from reference TRBV19 and TRBJ1-1, reads DGGITQSPKYLFRKEGQNVTLSCEQNLNHDAMYWYRQDPGQGLRLIYYSQIVNDFQKGDIAEGYSVSREKKESFPLTVTSAQKNPTAFYLCASNIRWNTEAFFGQGTRLTVV.

V usage is TRBV4-3 and J usage is TRBJ2-7; a possible D gene is TRBD2 (6 bases). This CDR3 is 13 amino acids long. Germline V gene lookup returns CDR1 LGHNA and CDR2 YSLEER. V dropped 2 bases and J dropped 9 bases, with 14 bases sitting between them. DNA of the CDR3: TGCGCCAGCAGCCAATCTGCGGGGTCCTGGCAGTACTTC. Translation: CASSQSAGSWQYF.

This chain joins TRBV9 and TRBJ2-7; 8 bases agree with TRBD1. Germline V gene data show CDR1 as SGDLS and CDR2 as YYNGEE. Losses at the gene ends were 0 bases for V and 6 bases for J; bases not matched to a gene: 11. The CDR3 covers 16 residues. The CDR3: CASSVGLGQGASEQYF. CDR3 sequence (DNA): TGTGCCAGCAGCGTAGGGCTCGGGCAGGGGGCAAGCGAGCAGTACTTC.

The CDR3 is CASSSSAPVGPQHF. The CDR3 DNA is TGTGCCAGCTCGTCGAGCGCCCCTGTAGGGCCCCAGCATTTT. The chain couples TRBV6-5 to TRBJ1-5; no clear D gene. V was cut by 8 bases and J by 9 bases, with 20 bases left in between. Germline V CDR1 and CDR2: MNHEY, SVGAGI. CDR3 length equals 14 residues.

The V and J genes are TRBV5-6 and TRBJ2-1; 7 bases map to TRBD2. Germline CDR1 is SGHDT and CDR2 is YYEEEE. The CDR3 runs to 15 residues. After removal of 2 bases from V and 5 bases from J, the junction contained 7 bases not matched to a gene. CDR3 nucleotides: TGTGCCAGCAGCTTAGTGGGAGGGGTTGACAATGAGCAGTTCTTC. This gives the protein CASSLVGGVDNEQFF.

DNA for the CDR3: TGTGCCAGCAGCTCGGGGGGATCGAACACCGGGGAGCTGTTTTTT. Its protein product is CASSSGGSNTGELFF. V usage is TRBV7-9 and J usage is TRBJ2-2; 7 bases agree with TRBD2. CDR3 length equals 15 residues. J lost 0 bases, V lost 4 bases, and 2 bases had no gene match. CDR1 SEHNR and CDR2 FQNEAQ come from the germline V gene (reference sequence). The complete variable domain, with remaining parts taken from reference TRBV7-9 and TRBJ2-2, reads DTGVSQNPRHKITKRGQNVTFRCDPISEHNRLYWYRQTLGQGPEFLTYFQNEAQLEKSRLLSDRFSAERPKGSFSTLEIQRTEQGDSAMYLCASSSGGSNTGELFFGEGSRLTVL.

The chain combines TRBV6-6 with TRBJ2-4, with 7 bases that match TRBD1. Germline CDR1 is MNHNY and CDR2 is SVGAGI (reference sequence). The J segment lost 2 bases and the V segment lost 5 bases, leaving 3 bases of the junction unmatched. The CDR3 is made up of 14 amino acids. CDR3 sequence reads: CASSPGGTKNIQYF. CDR3 bases: TGTGCCAGCAGTCCAGGGGGAACCAAAAACATTCAGTACTTC.

This sequence joins TRBV11-2 and TRBJ1-3; no clear D gene. Trimming removed 5 bases from V and 4 bases from J, with 15 bases in between. There are 15 residues in the CDR3. Germline V gives CDR1 SGHAT, CDR2 FQNNGV. The CDR3 sequence: CASSPARGGGNTIYF. CDR3 sequence (DNA): TGTGCCAGCAGCCCAGCGCGGGGTGGGGGAAACACCATATATTTT.

The chain has TRBV7-2 and TRBJ1-4; the match to TRBD1 covers 8 bases. This CDR3 spans 14 amino acids. Trimming cost V 4 bases and J 8 bases; bases outside gene matches: 6. Germline V gives CDR1 SGHTA, CDR2 FQGNSA. The CDR3 loop reads CASSSWTGKEKLFF. As DNA, the CDR3 is TGTGCCAGCAGCTCCTGGACAGGGAAAGAAAAACTGTTTTTT.

The chain carries TRBV28 and TRBJ2-1; 8 positions agree with TRBD2. The CDR3 runs 14 residues. Germline V gene lookup returns CDR1 MDHEN and CDR2 SYDVKM. J gave up 7 bases and V 6 bases, and 8 bases lay outside the gene matches. CDR3 amino acids: CASSLLAGSNEQFF. CDR3 DNA sequence: TGTGCCAGCAGCCTATTAGCGGGGTCGAATGAGCAGTTCTTC.

V usage is TRBV5-1 and J usage is TRBJ2-5; a possible D gene is TRBD1 (7 bases). This CDR3 is built from 16 residues. In germline, CDR1 is SGHRS, CDR2 YFSETQ. V was trimmed by 3 bases and J by 6 bases, leaving 21 bases between them. In nucleotides, the CDR3 is TGCGCCAGCAGCTACGAGGTCAGGGGGGAATTAAAGACCCAGTACTTC. This codes for CASSYEVRGELKTQYF.